The 20 T cell receptor beta chains listed next were all sequenced from one sample in a study of blood T cells in healthy people across ages. A J-beta primer mix and a sample-barcoded 5' primer were used in a second PCR of roughly 7 to 12 cycles. MiXCR, applied by TCRdb to the 5' RACE reads, yields one record per CDR3 protein. The sample consists of 1.5 million to 2 million distinct CDR3 sequences, under 30% of them appearing once. Material for sequencing was blood. All receptors derive from a woman aged 30 to 39 in good health.

J is TRBJ2-1 and V is TRBV9; the D gene is possibly TRBD2 (6 bases). V was pared by 0 bases and J by 8 bases, with 12 bases between. CDR3 size: 14 residues. Per germline, CDR1 SGDLS and CDR2 YYNGEE. The CDR3: CASSVGGEQDEQFF. The CDR3 nucleotides read TGTGCCAGCAGCGTAGGGGGGGAACAGGATGAGCAGTTCTTC.

This clonotype has more than one count but fewer than ten. V is TRBV6-2 or TRBV6-3 and J is TRBJ2-2; D gene uncertain. Trimming took 0 bases from V and 2 from J, leaving 7 bases between them. This CDR3 has 15 residues. Germline CDR1 reads MNHEY; CDR2 reads SVGEGT. The CDR3 is CASSYSAGNTGELFF. For the CDR3, the DNA is TGTGCCAGCAGTTACTCGGCTGGAAACACCGGGGAGCTGTTTTTT.

The rearrangement links TRBV5-1 to TRBJ2-4; 10 bases fit TRBD2. The length of the CDR3 is 17 residues. The germline V gene has CDR1 SGHRS and CDR2 YFSETQ. Losses at the gene ends were 7 bases for V and 0 bases for J; bases not matched to a gene: 10. The CDR3 here is CASGSTSGTLAKNIQYF. CDR3 DNA: TGCGCCAGCGGCTCTACTAGCGGGACGCTAGCCAAAAACATTCAGTACTTC.

This clonotype was detected a few times. V gene TRBV7-2 combines with J gene TRBJ2-1; TRBD2 matches at 12 bases. The germline gives CDR1 SGHTA, CDR2 FQGNSA. V lost 2 bases, J lost 0 bases, and 11 bases stayed unmatched. The CDR3 sequence is 20 residues long. For the CDR3, the DNA is TGTGCCAGCAGCTTACAAACTAGCGGGGGGACATCGAGCTCCTACAATGAGCAGTTCTTC. Translating gives CASSLQTSGGTSSSYNEQFF.

This clonotype was seen more than once but under ten times. The chain has TRBV12-3 or TRBV12-4 and TRBJ1-5, with TRBD1 as a possible D gene (5 bases). This CDR3 region has 13 residues. The V end lost 4 bases, the J end lost 7 bases, and 11 bases lay between the germline ends. The CDR3 DNA is TGTGCCAGCAGTTCCCGCCGGGGGCAGCCCCAGCATTTT. Protein: CASSSRRGQPQHF.

The chain links TRBV19 to TRBJ1-4; tentative D call: TRBD1 (5 bases). Per the germline V gene, CDR1 is LNHDA and CDR2 is SQIVND (reference sequence). The CDR3 is 13 residues long. Trimming cost V 4 bases and J 8 bases, with 11 bases left between them. The CDR3 loop is CASSTRDGEKLFF. The CDR3 DNA sequence: TGTGCCAGTAGTACTCGGGACGGCGAAAAACTGTTTTTT.

This clonotype was observed at least ten times. The V and J genes are TRBV20-1 and TRBJ2-4; 7 bases match TRBD1. This CDR3 is 14 amino acids long. V trimming: 4 bases; J trimming: 2 bases; junction bases outside the gene matches: 5. Per germline, CDR1 DFQATT and CDR2 SNEGSKA (reference sequence). The CDR3 sequence: CSATGQLSKNIQYF. CDR3 bases: TGCAGTGCTACGGGACAGCTATCCAAAAACATTCAGTACTTC.

This clonotype was counted ten times or more. The V call is TRBV20-1, the J call TRBJ2-1; D unclear. Germline assignment: CDR1 DFQATT and CDR2 SNEGSKA (reference sequence). Trimming took 0 bases from V and 1 from J, leaving 4 bases between them. This CDR3 contains 13 residues. DNA of the CDR3: TGCAGTGCTAGAGAGGGATCCTACAATGAGCAGTTCTTC. Translating gives CSAREGSYNEQFF.

CDR3 loop: CASSLLIGGSDEQFF. The CDR3 DNA is TGTGCCAGCAGTTTACTCATAGGGGGGAGCGATGAGCAGTTCTTC. V is TRBV28 and J is TRBJ2-1; either TRBD1 or TRBD2 may supply D (6 bases each). V was clipped by 2 bases and J by 8 bases, with 16 bases between them. Germline V gene lookup returns CDR1 MDHEN and CDR2 SYDVKM. CDR3 length: 15 amino acids. Full variable domain (missing parts from reference TRBV28 and TRBJ2-1): DVKVTQSSRYLVKRTGEKVFLECVQDMDHENMFWYRQDPGLGLRLIYFSYDVKMKEKGDIPEGYSVSREKKERFSLILESASTNQTSMYLCASSLLIGGSDEQFFGPGTRLTVL.

Comment on this clonotype: This likely comes from a read error, as the CDR3 has no conserved phenylalanine or tryptophan at its end. The V call is TRBV10-3, the J call TRBJ1-5, with 8 bases aligning to TRBD1. Germline V CDR1 and CDR2: ENHRY, SYGVKD. The CDR3 loop spans 15 amino acids. The V segment lost 4 bases and the J segment 6 bases; nucleotides outside the gene matches: 8. CDR3 sequence (DNA): TGTGCCATCAGTGGGAGTTCAGGGGGCGCTCAGCCCCAGCATTCT. Protein product: CAISGSSGGAQPQHS.

This chain connects TRBV2 to TRBJ1-1; no definite D call. From germline, CDR1 is SNHLY and CDR2 FYNNEI. The CDR3 contains 15 residues. V gave up 7 bases and J gave up 3 bases, with 18 bases separating them. The CDR3 nucleotides read TGTGCCAGCATTATAGGGTTAGGGTCGGACACTGAAGCTTTCTTT. As protein: CASIIGLGSDTEAFF. The full variable domain, with the rest looked up from reference TRBV2 and TRBJ1-1, is EPEVTQTPSHQVTQMGQEVILRCVPISNHLYFYWYRQILGQKVEFLVSFYNNEISEKSEIFDDQFSVERPDGSNFTLKIRSTKLEDSAMYFCASIIGLGSDTEAFFGQGTRLTVV.

The DNA for the CDR3 is TGTGCCAGCAGAACGGACAGCACAGATACGCAGTATTTT. Translation: CASRTDSTDTQYF. The chain combines TRBV12-3 or TRBV12-4 with TRBJ2-3, with D hard to call. Trimming pared 6 bases from V and 0 bases from J, leaving 7 bases between. The CDR3 runs 13 residues.

V usage is TRBV18 and J usage is TRBJ2-3; D unresolved. This CDR3 spans 15 amino acids. In germline, CDR1 is KGHSH, CDR2 LQKENI. V was trimmed by 6 bases and J by 3 bases, leaving 16 bases between them. The CDR3 DNA reads TGTGCCAGCTCCTCGTATGGGGAAGGAACAGATACGCAGTATTTT. It translates to CASSSYGEGTDTQYF.

The chain carries TRBV5-6 and TRBJ2-5, with 8 bases lining up with TRBD2. The CDR3 sequence is 15 residues long. V was pared by 3 bases and J by 13 bases, with 17 bases of the junction left unmatched. Germline V gene sequence: CDR1 SGHDT, CDR2 YYEEEE. The CDR3 DNA reads TGTGCCAGCAGCTCCCGAACATCCCGGACTAGCCCTATGTACTTC. Translating it yields CASSSRTSRTSPMYF.

This clonotype has a single count. A read error may explain this, as a much larger clone is one base away. The rearrangement uses TRBV10-3 and TRBJ2-4, with D possibly being TRBD1 or TRBD2 (7 bases each). Germline CDR1 reads ENHRY; CDR2 reads SYGVKD. V was clipped by 8 bases and J by 15 bases, with 23 bases between them. The CDR3 sequence is 13 residues long. The chain's CDR3 is CAIGEGASYERYF. CDR3 DNA: TGTGCCATCGGGGAGGGGGCCTCCTACGAGCGGTACTTC.

This clonotype has only a few counts. The rearrangement uses TRBV6-6 and TRBJ1-4; TRBD1 might be the D (5 bases). Trimming took 4 bases from V and 7 from J, leaving 10 bases between them. Germline lookup yields CDR1 MNHNY and CDR2 SVGAGI (reference sequence). The CDR3 loop spans 13 amino acids. Here the CDR3 DNA reads TGTGCCAGCAGTTCCGCGGGGGTTGAAAAACTGTTTTTT. It yields the protein CASSSAGVEKLFF.

The chain has TRBV3-1 and TRBJ2-1; 11 nucleotides agree with TRBD2. CDR1 is LGHDT, CDR2 YNNKEL, per germline (reference sequence). After removal of 4 bases from V and 8 bases from J, the junction contained 7 bases not matched to a gene. CDR3 length: 15 amino acids. CDR3 sequence: CASSPTSGSRHEQFF. The CDR3 DNA reads as TGTGCCAGCAGCCCTACTAGCGGGAGTCGGCATGAGCAGTTCTTC.

The V and J genes are TRBV5-6 and TRBJ1-1; 8 bases align to TRBD1. The germline V gene has CDR1 SGHDT and CDR2 YYEEEE. The CDR3 has 15 amino acids. The V and J ends lost 0 bases and 6 bases, in that order; junction bases with no gene match: 7. CDR3 region: CASSLVDREGAEAFF. The CDR3 DNA follows: TGTGCCAGCAGCTTGGTGGACAGGGAGGGAGCTGAAGCTTTCTTT. The whole variable domain, remainder taken from reference TRBV5-6 and TRBJ1-1, is DAGVTQSPTHLIKTRGQQVTLRCSPKSGHDTVSWYQQALGQGPQFIFQYYEEEERQRGNFPDRFSGHQFPNYSSELNVNALLLGDSALYLCASSLVDREGAEAFFGQGTRLTVV.

V gene TRBV29-1 combines with J gene TRBJ1-1; D possibly corresponds to TRBD1 (5 bases). This CDR3 spans 14 amino acids. Germline CDR1 is SQVTM and CDR2 is ANQGSEA. Trimming shortened V by 4 bases and J by 1 base, and 13 bases separated the two germline ends. The DNA for the CDR3 is TGCAGCGTTGGGGAGGGGAGGGCGAACACTGAAGCTTTCTTT. It translates to CSVGEGRANTEAFF.

This sequence joins TRBV20-1 and TRBJ2-5; the D gene is possibly TRBD1 (5 bases). There are 13 residues in the CDR3. The V and J ends lost 3 bases and 4 bases respectively, with 12 bases between them. CDR1 is DFQATT and CDR2 is SNEGSKA in the germline V gene (reference sequence). Here the CDR3 reads CSASSGSLETQYF. In DNA form, the CDR3 reads TGCAGTGCTAGTTCAGGGTCCCTAGAGACCCAGTACTTC.